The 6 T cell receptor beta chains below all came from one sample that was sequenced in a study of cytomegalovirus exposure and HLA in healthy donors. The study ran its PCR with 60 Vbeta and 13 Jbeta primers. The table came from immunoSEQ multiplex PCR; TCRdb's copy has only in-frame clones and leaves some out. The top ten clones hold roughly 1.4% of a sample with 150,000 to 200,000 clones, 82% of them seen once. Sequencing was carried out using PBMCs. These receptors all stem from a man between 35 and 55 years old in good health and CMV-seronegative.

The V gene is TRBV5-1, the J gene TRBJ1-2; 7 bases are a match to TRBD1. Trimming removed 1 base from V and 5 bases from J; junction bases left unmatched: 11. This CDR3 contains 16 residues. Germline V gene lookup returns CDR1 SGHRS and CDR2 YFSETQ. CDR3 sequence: CASSLYTGTDAYGYTF. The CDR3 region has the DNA TGCGCCAGCAGCTTGTATACAGGGACAGACGCTTATGGCTACACCTTC. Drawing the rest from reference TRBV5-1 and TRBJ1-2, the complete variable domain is KAGVTQTPRYLIKTRGQQVTLSCSPISGHRSVSWYQQTPGQGLQFLFEYFSETQRNKGNFPGRFSGRQFSNSRSEMNVSTLELGDSALYLCASSLYTGTDAYGYTFGSGTRLTVV.

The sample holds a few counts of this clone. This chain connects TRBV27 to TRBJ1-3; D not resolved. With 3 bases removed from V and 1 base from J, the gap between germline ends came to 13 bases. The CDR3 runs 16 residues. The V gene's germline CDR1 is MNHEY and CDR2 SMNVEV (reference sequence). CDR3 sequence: CASSFRYQTSGNTIYF. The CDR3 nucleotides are TGTGCCAGCAGTTTCCGATACCAGACATCTGGAAACACCATATATTTT.

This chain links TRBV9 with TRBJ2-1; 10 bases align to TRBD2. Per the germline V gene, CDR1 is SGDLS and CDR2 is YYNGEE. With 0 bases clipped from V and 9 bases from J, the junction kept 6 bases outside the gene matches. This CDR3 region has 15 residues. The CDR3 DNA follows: TGTGCCAGCAGCGTAGAGCTAGCGGGAGCAATTGAGCAGTTCTTC. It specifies CASSVELAGAIEQFF.

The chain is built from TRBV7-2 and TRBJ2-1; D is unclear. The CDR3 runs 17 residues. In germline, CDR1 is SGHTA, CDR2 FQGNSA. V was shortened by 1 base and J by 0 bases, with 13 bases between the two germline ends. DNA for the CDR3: TGTGCCAGCAGCTTAGGGGCCGGAATGAGCTCCTACAATGAGCAGTTCTTC. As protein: CASSLGAGMSSYNEQFF. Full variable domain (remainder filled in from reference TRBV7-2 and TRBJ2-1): GAGVSQSPSNKVTEKGKDVELRCDPISGHTALYWYRQSLGQGLEFLIYFQGNSAPDKSGLPSDRFSAERTGGSVSTLTIQRTQQEDSAVYLCASSLGAGMSSYNEQFFGPGTRLTVL.

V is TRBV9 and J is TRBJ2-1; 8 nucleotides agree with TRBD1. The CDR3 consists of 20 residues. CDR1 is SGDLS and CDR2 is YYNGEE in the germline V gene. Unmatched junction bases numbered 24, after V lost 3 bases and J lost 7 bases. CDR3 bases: TGTGCCAGCAGCGAGGGGTTCGGGACAGGAGTGCGGGGAGGACAAAATGAGCAGTTCTTC. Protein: CASSEGFGTGVRGGQNEQFF.

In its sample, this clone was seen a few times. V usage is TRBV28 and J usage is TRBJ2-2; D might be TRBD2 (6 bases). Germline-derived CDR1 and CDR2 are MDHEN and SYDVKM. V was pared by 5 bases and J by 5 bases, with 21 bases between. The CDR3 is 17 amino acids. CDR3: CASSLPGLPTGTGELFF. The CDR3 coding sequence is TGTGCCAGCAGTCTCCCGGGACTCCCAACGGGTACCGGGGAGCTGTTTTTT.